Following are 10 T cell receptor beta chains from one sample sequenced in a study of shared clonotypes between healthy human individuals (dated by TCRdb to 2018 to 2020). The library came from the immunoSEQ multiplex PCR assay. TCRdb took this table from immuneACCESS and kept in-frame rearrangements with V and J called. Such tables lack part of the clones; where checked against another copy, unresolved V genes explain under half of the gap, and the rest is unexplained. This sample comprises 100,000 to 120,000 clones, 65% to 75% of them detected only once. The ten top clones hold around 25% of the sample. The sequencing input was memory CD8+ T cells sorted from blood. The sample's cell subset or site, from its label and the paper: CD45RO+ cells pooled with CCR7-negative TemRA cells. These receptors came from a woman aged 25-40 years in good health.

This clone was seen at least ten times. The gene calls are TRBV6-4 and TRBJ2-1; D might be TRBD1 (5 bases). The CDR3 sequence is 15 residues long. Trimming cost V 2 bases and J 5 bases, with 13 bases left between them. Germline CDR1 MRHNA, CDR2 SNTAGT. DNA of the CDR3: TGTGCCAGCAGTGACGATGGGGCGGAAGACAATGAGCAGTTCTTC. Residues: CASSDDGAEDNEQFF.

The chain is built from TRBV9 and TRBJ2-1, with TRBD1 matching 7 bases. The length of the CDR3 is 15 residues. V shed 2 bases and J 1 base; nucleotides not matched to a gene: 3. Germline V gene data show CDR1 as SGDLS and CDR2 as YYNGEE. CDR3 DNA sequence: TGTGCCAGCAGCGTCGACAGGGCGTCCTACAATGAGCAGTTCTTC. Translating it yields CASSVDRASYNEQFF.

The chain carries TRBV6-4 and TRBJ1-2; perhaps TRBD1 as D (5 bases). Germline CDR1 MRHNA, CDR2 SNTAGT. The CDR3 length is 15 residues. Trimming left V 5 bases short and J 1 base short, with 14 bases between. Written as DNA, the CDR3 is TGTGCCAGCAGTAACTGGGACGGGCGTAACTATGGCTACACCTTC. Translation: CASSNWDGRNYGYTF.

This clone was picked up one time. This chain uses TRBV4-2 with TRBJ2-7, with a tentative D call TRBD1 (6 bases). The germline V and J ends were trimmed by 5 bases and 2 bases, with 16 bases remaining between them. CDR3 length: 15 residues. In germline, CDR1 is LGHNA, CDR2 YNFKEQ. The CDR3 here is CASSLEGDTTYEQYF. CDR3 nucleotide sequence: TGTGCCAGCAGCTTAGAGGGGGACACTACCTACGAGCAGTACTTC.

About this clone: Other nucleotide sequences in the sample specify the same CDR3. The chain recombines TRBV4-2 with TRBJ1-1, with D unresolved. Trimming shortened V by 1 base and J by 1 base, and 4 bases separated the two germline ends. CDR1 is LGHNA and CDR2 is YNFKEQ in the germline V gene. The CDR3 contains 13 residues. The CDR3 nucleotides are TGTGCCAGCAGCCAAGGACAGAACACTGAAGCTTTCTTT. This codes for CASSQGQNTEAFF.

The CDR3 reads CASRGTPHSYEQYF. Written as DNA, the CDR3 is TGTGCCAGCAGGGGGACACCACACTCCTACGAGCAGTACTTC. This chain uses TRBV2 with TRBJ2-7, with a weak D call TRBD1 (6 bases). This CDR3 contains 14 residues. V dropped 6 bases and J dropped 0 bases, with 12 bases sitting between them. Germline V CDR1 and CDR2: SNHLY, FYNNEI.

The rearrangement joins TRBV7-2 to TRBJ2-7; D may be TRBD1 or TRBD2 (5 bases each). Trimming left V 1 base short and J 2 bases short, with 9 bases between. The CDR3 is made up of 14 amino acids. The germline CDR1 and CDR2 sequences are SGHTA and FQGNSA. This CDR3 is CASSLVVGAYEQYF. CDR3 nucleotide sequence: TGTGCCAGCAGCTTAGTCGTGGGGGCCTACGAGCAGTACTTC.

This sequence joins TRBV4-2 and TRBJ2-1; the D gene is possibly TRBD1 (6 bases). From germline, CDR1 is LGHNA and CDR2 YNFKEQ. The V end was cut by 0 bases, the J end by 2 bases, with 11 bases between. The CDR3 runs to 16 residues. The CDR3 DNA follows: TGTGCCAGCAGCCAAGACGGGACAACAGCCTACAATGAGCAGTTCTTC. Protein product: CASSQDGTTAYNEQFF.

The chain combines TRBV15 with TRBJ1-5; D call uncertain. V dropped 7 bases and J dropped 6 bases, with 1 base sitting between them. The CDR3 has 9 amino acids. Per the germline V gene, CDR1 is LNHNV and CDR2 is YYDKDF (reference sequence). The CDR3 loop is CATIQPQHF. The CDR3 bases are TGTGCCACCATTCAGCCCCAGCATTTT.

A few counts support this clone. This chain uses TRBV15 with TRBJ1-4, with D maybe TRBD1 (5 bases). This CDR3 spans 15 amino acids. The germline gives CDR1 LNHNV, CDR2 YYDKDF (reference sequence). The V and J ends lost 0 bases and 8 bases respectively, with 13 bases between them. The chain's CDR3 is CATSRDPSGSEKLFF. The DNA for the CDR3 is TGTGCCACCAGCAGAGATCCGTCAGGGAGCGAAAAACTGTTTTTT.